The 17 T cell receptor beta chains below come from one sample, sequenced in a study of OX40 agonist ivuxolimab in advanced cancers. The assay was immunoSEQ multiplex PCR, and TCRdb's table has in-frame clones only and misses some. The profile covers 50,000 to 70,000 clones, with about 94% appearing a single time and under 20% taken by the ten largest. Sequenced here: CD4+ or CD8+ T cells sorted from blood, sampled in a trial of the OX40 agonist ivuxolimab. The receptor set was obtained from an adult with an advanced solid tumor such as melanoma, head and neck, liver or kidney cancer.

The chain combines TRBV14 with TRBJ2-7; weak D call: TRBD1 (6 bases). CDR1 is SGHDN and CDR2 is FVKESK in the germline V gene. V was shortened by 1 base and J by 4 bases, with 8 bases between the two germline ends. The CDR3 runs 13 residues. The CDR3 sequence: CASSQGRGYEQYF. DNA of the CDR3: TGTGCCAGCAGCCAAGGAAGGGGGTACGAGCAGTACTTC.

As regards this clone: Within the sample, other DNA sequences also encode this same CDR3. The DNA of the CDR3 is TGTGCCAGCAGCCAAGAGGACTCCTACGAGCAGTACTTC. Its protein is CASSQEDSYEQYF. The chain links TRBV14 to TRBJ2-7; D is unclear. The CDR3 is 13 amino acids. Between the trimmed V and J ends, which lost 0 bases and 0 bases, there was a span of 3 bases. Germline loops: CDR1 SGHDN, CDR2 FVKESK.

The chain couples TRBV5-8 to TRBJ1-5; possibly TRBD1 for D (6 bases). CDR3 length: 15 amino acids. The germline gives CDR1 SGHTS, CDR2 YDEGEE. The ends were cut back, 0 bases at V and 7 bases at J, with 14 bases in the middle. The CDR3 protein is CASSLELRGHQPQHF. CDR3 sequence (DNA): TGTGCCAGCAGCTTGGAACTGCGGGGGCACCAGCCCCAGCATTTT.

The chain is built from TRBV28 and TRBJ1-3, with D unclear. CDR3 size: 12 residues. Germline loops: CDR1 MDHEN, CDR2 SYDVKM. Trimming took 7 bases from V and 4 from J, leaving 8 bases between them. The CDR3 nucleotides read TGTGCCAGCAAAGGGCTGGGAAACACCATATATTTT. The encoded protein is CASKGLGNTIYF.

V is TRBV7-9 and J is TRBJ2-2, with a tentative D call TRBD2 (5 bases). With 11 bases removed from V and 6 bases from J, the gap between germline ends came to 19 bases. The CDR3 runs 14 residues. Germline assignment: CDR1 SEHNR and CDR2 FQNEAQ (reference sequence). The CDR3 DNA reads TGTGCCCTAAAGCGGTTAGAGGGTTCCGGGGAGCTGTTTTTT. Translation gives CALKRLEGSGELFF.

This chain connects TRBV27 to TRBJ2-2; the match to TRBD1 covers 8 bases. After removal of 8 bases from V and 5 bases from J, the junction contained 10 bases not matched to a gene. The CDR3 runs to 15 residues. Germline assignment: CDR1 MNHEY and CDR2 SMNVEV (reference sequence). CDR3 sequence reads: CASSQGAVLTGELFF. CDR3 coding DNA: TGTGCCAGCTCTCAGGGGGCAGTGCTGACCGGGGAGCTGTTTTTT.

V is TRBV27 and J is TRBJ2-7, with TRBD1 matching over 12 bases. The V gene's germline CDR1 is MNHEY and CDR2 SMNVEV (reference sequence). V trimming: 5 bases; J trimming: 4 bases; junction bases outside the gene matches: 3. The CDR3 spans 14 residues. The CDR3 reads CASSVGQGAYEQYF. The CDR3 DNA sequence: TGTGCCAGCAGTGTGGGACAGGGGGCTTACGAGCAGTACTTC.

The chain employs TRBV6-5 and TRBJ2-7, with D maybe TRBD1 (7 bases). Germline V gene data show CDR1 as MNHEY and CDR2 as SVGAGI. This CDR3 is built from 16 residues. V lost 4 bases to trimming and J lost 5 bases, with 21 bases between them. The CDR3 is CASSSFLRGAWDEQYF. CDR3 in DNA: TGTGCCAGCAGTTCCTTTCTCAGGGGGGCGTGGGACGAGCAGTACTTC.

This chain links TRBV7-3 with TRBJ2-2; no reliable D call. The CDR3 is made up of 12 amino acids. Trimming pared 6 bases from V and 0 bases from J, leaving 2 bases between. The germline V gene has CDR1 SGHTA and CDR2 FQGTGA. The CDR3 protein is CASRSNTGELFF. The CDR3 DNA is TGTGCCAGCAGATCGAACACCGGGGAGCTGTTTTTT.

The V and J genes are TRBV4-3 and TRBJ2-1; TRBD2 matches at 9 bases. Germline V gene sequence: CDR1 LGHNA, CDR2 YSLEER. CDR3 length: 17 amino acids. The J segment lost 7 bases and the V segment lost 3 bases, leaving 13 bases of the junction unmatched. The CDR3 is CASSHLGGREGRNEQFF. The CDR3 DNA reads TGCGCCAGCAGCCACCTTGGCGGGAGGGAGGGTAGGAATGAGCAGTTCTTC.

This rearrangement joins TRBV4-1 to TRBJ2-3, with D possibly being TRBD1 (5 bases). The CDR3 length is 16 residues. CDR1 is MGHRA, CDR2 YSYEKL, per germline. Between the trimmed V and J ends, which lost 2 bases and 0 bases, there was a span of 12 bases. The CDR3 spells CASSQQTVTSTDTQYF. The CDR3 DNA reads as TGCGCCAGCAGCCAACAGACAGTGACTAGCACAGATACGCAGTATTTT.

The genes are TRBV7-6 and TRBJ2-2; 15 bases agree with TRBD2. CDR1 SGHVS and CDR2 FNYEAQ come from the germline V gene. V lost 0 bases, J lost 3 bases, and 5 bases stayed unmatched. The CDR3 is 19 amino acids. In DNA, the CDR3 is TGTGCCAGCAGCTTAGCTTGGACTAGCGGGAGGGCCTACACCGGGGAGCTGTTTTTT. Its protein is CASSLAWTSGRAYTGELFF.

This sequence joins TRBV28 and TRBJ2-2, with D perhaps matching TRBD1 or TRBD2 (5 bases each). The CDR3 consists of 15 residues. Germline V CDR1 and CDR2: MDHEN, SYDVKM. The germline V and J ends were trimmed by 0 bases and 2 bases, with 7 bases remaining between them. This chain's CDR3 is CASSLWGVNTGELFF. In DNA, the CDR3 is TGTGCCAGCAGTTTATGGGGGGTCAACACCGGGGAGCTGTTTTTT.

The chain has TRBV4-3 and TRBJ2-7; D is ambiguous. CDR3 length equals 16 residues. Germline-derived CDR1 and CDR2 are LGHNA and YSLEER. V was shortened by 0 bases and J by 6 bases, with 18 bases between the two germline ends. This CDR3 reads CASSQDVSRWEIEQYF. In nucleotides, the CDR3 is TGCGCCAGCAGCCAAGATGTTAGCCGATGGGAAATCGAGCAGTACTTC.

The chain couples TRBV7-8 to TRBJ2-7; 9 bases fit TRBD1. With 6 bases clipped from V and 2 bases from J, the junction kept 11 bases outside the gene matches. The CDR3 has 16 residues. CDR1 and CDR2 (germline): SGHVS, FQNEAQ. The CDR3 DNA follows: TGTGCCAGCAGTCCCCATCCCGGGACAGGGACCTACGAGCAGTACTTC. Translated: CASSPHPGTGTYEQYF.

V is TRBV19 and J is TRBJ2-2, with TRBD2 matching over 10 bases. The CDR3 extends over 14 amino acids. Germline assignment: CDR1 LNHDA and CDR2 SQIVND (reference sequence). J lost 5 bases, V lost 9 bases, and 6 bases had no gene match. CDR3 nucleotides: TGTGCCAGGCTAGCGGGAGAGAGTACCGGGGAGCTGTTTTTT. Translated: CARLAGESTGELFF.

This rearrangement joins TRBV11-3 to TRBJ2-3; weak D call: TRBD2 (6 bases). Germline V gene lookup returns CDR1 SGHNT and CDR2 YENEEA. The CDR3 spans 13 residues. The ends were cut back, 5 bases at V and 2 bases at J, with 8 bases in the middle. The CDR3 is CASSGTYTDTQYF. The CDR3 nucleotides are TGTGCCAGCAGCGGGACTTACACAGATACGCAGTATTTT. Full variable domain (outside the CDR3, taken from reference TRBV11-3 and TRBJ2-3): EAGVVQSPRYKIIEKKQPVAFWCNPISGHNTLYWYLQNLGQGPELLIRYENEEAVDDSQLPKDRFSAERLKGVDSTLKIQPAELGDSAVYLCASSGTYTDTQYFGPGTRLTVL.